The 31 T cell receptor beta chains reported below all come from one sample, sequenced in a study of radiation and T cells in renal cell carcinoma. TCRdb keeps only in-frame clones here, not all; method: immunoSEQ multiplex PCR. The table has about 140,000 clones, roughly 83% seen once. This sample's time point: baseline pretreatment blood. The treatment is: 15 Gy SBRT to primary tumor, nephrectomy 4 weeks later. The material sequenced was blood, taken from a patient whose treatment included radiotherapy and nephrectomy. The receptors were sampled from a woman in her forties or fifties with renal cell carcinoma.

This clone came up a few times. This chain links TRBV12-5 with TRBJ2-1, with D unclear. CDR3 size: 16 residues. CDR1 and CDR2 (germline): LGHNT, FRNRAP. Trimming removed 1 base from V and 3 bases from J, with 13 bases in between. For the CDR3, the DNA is TGTGCTAGTGGTTTGGGACAATCCGGAGACTACAATGAGCAGTTCTTC. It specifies CASGLGQSGDYNEQFF.

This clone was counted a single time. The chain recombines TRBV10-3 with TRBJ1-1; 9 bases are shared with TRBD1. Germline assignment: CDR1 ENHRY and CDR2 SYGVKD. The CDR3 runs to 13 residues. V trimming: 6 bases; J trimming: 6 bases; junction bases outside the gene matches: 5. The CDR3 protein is CAIRGQGGAEAFF. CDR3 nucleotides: TGTGCCATCAGGGGACAGGGCGGCGCTGAAGCTTTCTTT.

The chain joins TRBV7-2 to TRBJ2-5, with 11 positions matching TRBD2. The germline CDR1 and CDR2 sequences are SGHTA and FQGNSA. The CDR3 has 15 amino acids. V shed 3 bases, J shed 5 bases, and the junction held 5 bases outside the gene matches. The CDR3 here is CASSFSSGGHETQYF. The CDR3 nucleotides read TGTGCCAGCAGCTTCTCTAGCGGGGGGCATGAGACCCAGTACTTC.

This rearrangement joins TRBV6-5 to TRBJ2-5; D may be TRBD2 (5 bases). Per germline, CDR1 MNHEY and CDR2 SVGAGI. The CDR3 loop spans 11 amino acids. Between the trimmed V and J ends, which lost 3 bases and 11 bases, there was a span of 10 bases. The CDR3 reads CASSYSGEQYF. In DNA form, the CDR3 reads TGTGCCAGCAGTTATTCCGGGGAGCAGTACTTC.

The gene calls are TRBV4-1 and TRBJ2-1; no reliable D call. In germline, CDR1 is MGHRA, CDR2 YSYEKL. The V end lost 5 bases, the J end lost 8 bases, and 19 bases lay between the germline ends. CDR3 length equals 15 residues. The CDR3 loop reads CASSAVGLSFDEQFF. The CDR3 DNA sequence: TGCGCCAGCAGCGCCGTGGGTTTGAGTTTCGATGAGCAGTTCTTC.

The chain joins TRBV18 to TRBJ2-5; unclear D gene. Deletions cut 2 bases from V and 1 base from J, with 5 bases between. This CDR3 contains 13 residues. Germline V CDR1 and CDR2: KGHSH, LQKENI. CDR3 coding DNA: TGTGCCAGCTCACCAGGCAGCCAAGAGACCCAGTACTTC. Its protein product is CASSPGSQETQYF.

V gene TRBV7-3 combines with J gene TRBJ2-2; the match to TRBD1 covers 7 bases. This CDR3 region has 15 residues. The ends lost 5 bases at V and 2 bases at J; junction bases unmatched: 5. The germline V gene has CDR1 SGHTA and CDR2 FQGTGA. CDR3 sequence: CASSPDRENTGELFF. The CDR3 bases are TGTGCCAGCAGCCCAGACAGGGAAAACACCGGGGAGCTGTTTTTT.

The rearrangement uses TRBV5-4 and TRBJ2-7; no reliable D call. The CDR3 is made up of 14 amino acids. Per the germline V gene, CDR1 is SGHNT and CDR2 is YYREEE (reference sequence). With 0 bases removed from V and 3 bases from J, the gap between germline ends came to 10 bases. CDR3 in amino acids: CASSLGALDYEQYF. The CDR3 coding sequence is TGTGCCAGCAGCTTGGGGGCTCTCGACTACGAGCAGTACTTC.

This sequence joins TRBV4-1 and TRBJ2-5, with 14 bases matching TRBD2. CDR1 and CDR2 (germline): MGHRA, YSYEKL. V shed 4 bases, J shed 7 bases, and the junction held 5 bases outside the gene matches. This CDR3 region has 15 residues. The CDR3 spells CASSPGTSGGGTQYF. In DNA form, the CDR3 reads TGCGCCAGCAGCCCAGGGACTAGCGGGGGCGGGACCCAGTACTTC.

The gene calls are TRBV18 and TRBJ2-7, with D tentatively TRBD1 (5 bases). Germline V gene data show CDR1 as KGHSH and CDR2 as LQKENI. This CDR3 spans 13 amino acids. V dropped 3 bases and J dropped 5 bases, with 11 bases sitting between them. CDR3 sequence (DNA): TGTGCCAGCTCACCGACAGTTCGTCACGAGCAGTACTTC. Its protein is CASSPTVRHEQYF.

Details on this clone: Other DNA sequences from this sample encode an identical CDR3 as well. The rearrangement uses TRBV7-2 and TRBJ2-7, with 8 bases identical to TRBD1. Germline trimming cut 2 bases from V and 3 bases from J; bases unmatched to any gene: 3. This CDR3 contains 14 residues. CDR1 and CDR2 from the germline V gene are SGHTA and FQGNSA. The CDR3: CASSLSGQGYEQYF. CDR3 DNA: TGTGCCAGCAGCTTATCAGGACAGGGCTACGAGCAGTACTTC.

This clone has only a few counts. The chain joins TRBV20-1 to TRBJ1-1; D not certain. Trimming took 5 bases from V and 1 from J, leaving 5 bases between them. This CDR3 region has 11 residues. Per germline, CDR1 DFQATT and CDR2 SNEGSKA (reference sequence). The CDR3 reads CSALRNTEAFF. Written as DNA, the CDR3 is TGCAGTGCTCTGAGGAACACTGAAGCTTTCTTT.

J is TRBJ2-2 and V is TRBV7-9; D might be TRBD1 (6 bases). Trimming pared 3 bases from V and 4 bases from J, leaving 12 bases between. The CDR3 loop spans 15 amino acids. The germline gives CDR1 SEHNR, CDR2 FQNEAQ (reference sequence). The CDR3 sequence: CASSFRDMGTGELFF. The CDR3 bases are TGTGCCAGCAGCTTTAGGGACATGGGCACCGGGGAGCTGTTTTTT.

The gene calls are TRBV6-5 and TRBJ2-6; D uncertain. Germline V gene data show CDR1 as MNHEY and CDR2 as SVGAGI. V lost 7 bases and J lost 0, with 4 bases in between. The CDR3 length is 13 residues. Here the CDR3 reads CASTNSGANVLTF. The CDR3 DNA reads TGTGCCAGCACCAACTCTGGGGCCAACGTCCTGACTTTC.

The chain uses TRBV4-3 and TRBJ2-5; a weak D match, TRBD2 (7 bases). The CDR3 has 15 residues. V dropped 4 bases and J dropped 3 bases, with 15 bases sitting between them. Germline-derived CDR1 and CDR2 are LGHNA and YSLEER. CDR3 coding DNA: TGCGCCAGCAGCCCCCGAGGGGGGGCGGAAGAGACCCAGTACTTC. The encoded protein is CASSPRGGAEETQYF.

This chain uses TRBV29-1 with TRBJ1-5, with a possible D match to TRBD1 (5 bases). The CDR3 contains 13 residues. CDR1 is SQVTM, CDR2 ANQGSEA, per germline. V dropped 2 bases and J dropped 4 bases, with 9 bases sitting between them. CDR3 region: CSVEQGPNQPQHF. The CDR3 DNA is TGCAGCGTTGAACAGGGACCTAATCAGCCCCAGCATTTT.

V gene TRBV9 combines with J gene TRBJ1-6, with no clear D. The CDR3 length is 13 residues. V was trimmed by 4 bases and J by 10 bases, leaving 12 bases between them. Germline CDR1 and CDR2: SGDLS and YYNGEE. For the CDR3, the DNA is TGTGCCAGCAGCCTTGGGGAAGGCTCACCCCTCCACTTT. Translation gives CASSLGEGSPLHF.

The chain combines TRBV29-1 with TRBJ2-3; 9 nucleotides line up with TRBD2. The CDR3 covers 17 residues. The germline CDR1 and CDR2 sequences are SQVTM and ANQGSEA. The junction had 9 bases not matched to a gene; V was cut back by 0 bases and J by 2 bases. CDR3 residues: CSVEDWVLAGFTDTQYF. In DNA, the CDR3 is TGCAGCGTTGAAGATTGGGTCCTAGCGGGATTCACAGATACGCAGTATTTT.

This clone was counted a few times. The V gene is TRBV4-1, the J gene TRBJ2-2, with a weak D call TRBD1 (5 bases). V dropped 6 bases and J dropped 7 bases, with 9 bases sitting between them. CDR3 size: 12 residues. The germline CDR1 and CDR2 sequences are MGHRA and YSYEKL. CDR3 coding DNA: TGCGCCAGCAGTTCCCAGGGCGGGGAGCTGTTTTTT. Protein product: CASSSQGGELFF.

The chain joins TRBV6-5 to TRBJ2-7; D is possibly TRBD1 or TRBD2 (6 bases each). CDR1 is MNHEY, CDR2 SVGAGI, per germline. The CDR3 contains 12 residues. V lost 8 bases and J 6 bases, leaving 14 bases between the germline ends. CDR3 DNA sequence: TGTGCCAGCCAAAGGGGGGTGGGCGAGCAGTACTTC. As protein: CASQRGVGEQYF.

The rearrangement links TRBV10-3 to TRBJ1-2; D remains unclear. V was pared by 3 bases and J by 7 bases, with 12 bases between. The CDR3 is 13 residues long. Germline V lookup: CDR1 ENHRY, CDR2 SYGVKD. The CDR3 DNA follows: TGTGCCATCAGTGATGACCCGGCGGGTGGCTACACCTTC. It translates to CAISDDPAGGYTF.

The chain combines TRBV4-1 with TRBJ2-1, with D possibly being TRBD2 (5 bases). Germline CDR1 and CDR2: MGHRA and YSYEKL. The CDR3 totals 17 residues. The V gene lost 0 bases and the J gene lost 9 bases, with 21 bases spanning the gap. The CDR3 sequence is CASSQDWGAIGSSEQFF. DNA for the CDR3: TGCGCCAGCAGCCAAGATTGGGGAGCCATCGGGTCTTCTGAGCAGTTCTTC.

The CDR3: CATSRDEGYEQYF. The CDR3 DNA is TGTGCCACCAGCAGAGACGAGGGCTACGAGCAGTACTTC. The rearrangement links TRBV15 to TRBJ2-7, with D possibly being TRBD2 (5 bases). CDR1 and CDR2 (germline): LNHNV, YYDKDF (reference sequence). V lost 0 bases, J lost 3 bases, and 6 bases lay in between. The CDR3 extends over 13 amino acids.

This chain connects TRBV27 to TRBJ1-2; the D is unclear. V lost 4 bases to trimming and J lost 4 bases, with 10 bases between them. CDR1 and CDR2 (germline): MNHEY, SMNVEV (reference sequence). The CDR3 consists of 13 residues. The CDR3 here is CASSSYRTYGYTF. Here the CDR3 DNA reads TGTGCCAGCAGTTCTTACAGAACCTATGGCTACACCTTC.

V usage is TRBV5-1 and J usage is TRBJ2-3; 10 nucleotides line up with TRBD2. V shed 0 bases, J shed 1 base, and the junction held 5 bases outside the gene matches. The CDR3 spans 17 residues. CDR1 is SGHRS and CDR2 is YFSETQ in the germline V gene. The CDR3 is CASSLVAGLAGTDTQYF. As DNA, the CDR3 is TGCGCCAGCAGCTTGGTGGCAGGACTAGCGGGCACAGATACGCAGTATTTT. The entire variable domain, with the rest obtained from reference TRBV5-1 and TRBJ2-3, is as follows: KAGVTQTPRYLIKTRGQQVTLSCSPISGHRSVSWYQQTPGQGLQFLFEYFSETQRNKGNFPGRFSGRQFSNSRSEMNVSTLELGDSALYLCASSLVAGLAGTDTQYFGPGTRLTVL.

The CDR3, as DNA: TGTGCCTGGAGTGTCGGGGGGGCCGGGGAGCTGTTTTTT. Translation: CAWSVGGAGELFF. The chain employs TRBV30 and TRBJ2-2, with 8 bases aligning to TRBD2. The CDR3 is 13 amino acids. CDR1 is GTSNPN, CDR2 SVGIG, per germline (reference sequence). The junction had 0 bases not matched to a gene; V was cut back by 0 bases and J by 6 bases.

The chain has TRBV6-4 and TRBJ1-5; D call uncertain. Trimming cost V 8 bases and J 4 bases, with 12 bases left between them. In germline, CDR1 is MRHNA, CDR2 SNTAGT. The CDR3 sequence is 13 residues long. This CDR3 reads CASFQAENQPQHF. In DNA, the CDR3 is TGTGCCAGCTTCCAAGCAGAGAATCAGCCCCAGCATTTT.

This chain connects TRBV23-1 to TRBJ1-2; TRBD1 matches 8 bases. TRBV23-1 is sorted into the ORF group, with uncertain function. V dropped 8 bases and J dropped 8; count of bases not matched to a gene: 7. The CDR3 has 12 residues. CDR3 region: CASEWTGPGYTF. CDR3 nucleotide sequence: TGCGCCAGCGAATGGACAGGGCCAGGCTACACCTTC.

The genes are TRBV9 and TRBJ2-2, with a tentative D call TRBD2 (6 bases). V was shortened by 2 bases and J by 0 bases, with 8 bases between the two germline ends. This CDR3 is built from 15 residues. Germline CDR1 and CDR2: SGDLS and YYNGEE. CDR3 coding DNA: TGTGCCAGCAGCGTGACGGGAGCGAACACCGGGGAGCTGTTTTTT. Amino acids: CASSVTGANTGELFF. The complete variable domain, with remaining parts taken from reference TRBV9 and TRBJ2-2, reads DSGVTQTPKHLITATGQRVTLRCSPRSGDLSVYWYQQSLDQGLQFLIQYYNGEERAKGNILERFSAQQFPDLHSELNLSSLELGDSALYFCASSVTGANTGELFFGEGSRLTVL.

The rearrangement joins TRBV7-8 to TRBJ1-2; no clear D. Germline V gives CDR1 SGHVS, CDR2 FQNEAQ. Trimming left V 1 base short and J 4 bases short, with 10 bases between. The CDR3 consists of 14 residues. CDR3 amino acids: CASSLVGVAYGYTF. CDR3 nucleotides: TGTGCCAGCAGCTTAGTTGGGGTCGCCTATGGCTACACCTTC.

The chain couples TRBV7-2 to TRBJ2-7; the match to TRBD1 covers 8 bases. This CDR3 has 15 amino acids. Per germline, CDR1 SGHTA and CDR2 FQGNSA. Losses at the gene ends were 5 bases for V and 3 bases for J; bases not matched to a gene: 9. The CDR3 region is CASSHETGDFYEQYF. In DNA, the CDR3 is TGTGCCAGCAGCCATGAGACAGGGGACTTCTACGAGCAGTACTTC. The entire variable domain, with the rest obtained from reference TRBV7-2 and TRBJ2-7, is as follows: GAGVSQSPSNKVTEKGKDVELRCDPISGHTALYWYRQSLGQGLEFLIYFQGNSAPDKSGLPSDRFSAERTGGSVSTLTIQRTQQEDSAVYLCASSHETGDFYEQYFGPGTRLTVT.